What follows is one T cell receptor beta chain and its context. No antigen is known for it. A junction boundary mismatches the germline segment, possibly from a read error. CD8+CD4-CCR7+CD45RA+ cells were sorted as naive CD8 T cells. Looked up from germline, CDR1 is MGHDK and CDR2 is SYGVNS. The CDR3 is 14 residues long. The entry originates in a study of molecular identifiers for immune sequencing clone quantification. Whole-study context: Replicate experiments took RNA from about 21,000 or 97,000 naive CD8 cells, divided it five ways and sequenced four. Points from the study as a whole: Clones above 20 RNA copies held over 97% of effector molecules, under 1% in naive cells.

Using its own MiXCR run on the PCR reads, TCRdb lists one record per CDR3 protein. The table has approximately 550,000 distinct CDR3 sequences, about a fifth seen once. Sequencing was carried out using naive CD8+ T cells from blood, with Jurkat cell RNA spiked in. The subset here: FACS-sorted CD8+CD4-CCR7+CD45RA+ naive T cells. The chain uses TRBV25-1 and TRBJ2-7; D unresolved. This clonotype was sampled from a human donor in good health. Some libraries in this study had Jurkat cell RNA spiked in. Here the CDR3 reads CTSSDAGASYEQYF. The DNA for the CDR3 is TGTACCAGCAGTGATGCAGGAGCCTCCTACGAGCAGTACTTC.